The rows below give T cell receptor beta chains drawn from one sample of a study of T cells in Graves' hyperthyroidism and ophthalmopathy. TCRdb fed the multiplex PCR reads into MiXCR, producing one record per CDR3 protein. The data contain approximately 600,000 distinct CDR3 sequences, around 14% of them singletons. Sequencing was done on a sample of blood. The receptors derive from a woman aged 25 to 39 with Graves' hyperthyroidism that later progressed to Graves' ophthalmopathy. Each CDR3 is given with its conserved first and last residue. D genes are given only for firm matches. Size is stated for part of the rows, as once, few or many counts, or as a class when the clone is expanded.

- few TRBJ1-4 TRBV28 TGTGCCAGCACGGAGTACGGAACTAATGAAAAACTGTTTTTT CASTEYGTNEKLFF
- - TRBJ1-1 TRBV7-9 TGTGCCAGCAGCATTGGGTTGGCAGAAGCTTTCTTT CASSIGLAEAFF
TRBD1 few TRBJ1-3 TRBV6-5 TGTGCCAGCAGTTATACAGGGGGCGTTGGAAACACCATATATTTT CASSYTGGVGNTIYF
- - TRBJ1-5 TRBV6-1 TGTGCCACCCAGGGAGAGGGTCAGCCCCAGCATTTT CATQGEGQPQHF
TRBD1 many TRBJ1-5 TRBV6-1 TGTGCCAGCAGTGCGGGACAGGTTAGCAATCAGCCCCAGCATTTT CASSAGQVSNQPQHF
- many TRBJ1-2 TRBV28 TGTGCCAGCAGCCCACGGGTAGGATATGGCTACACCTTC CASSPRVGYGYTF
TRBD2 many TRBJ2-1 TRBV13 TGTGCCAGCAGCTCCTTCCCCAGCGGGGGGTACAATGAGCAGTTCTTC CASSSFPSGGYNEQFF
TRBD1 few TRBJ2-7 TRBV5-1 TGCGCCAGCAGCCCCGGGACAGGGTTGGGAGAGCAGTACTTC CASSPGTGLGEQYF
- few TRBJ1-1 TRBV27 TGTGCCAGCAGTCCCCACGACAAGAACACTGAAGCTTTCTTT CASSPHDKNTEAFF
TRBD1 many TRBJ2-7 TRBV3-1 TGTGCCAGCAGCCCGACAGGGTTGGACGAGCAGTACTTC CASSPTGLDEQYF
- many TRBJ1-2 TRBV29-1 TGCAGCGTTACGGAGACCGTTTATGGCTACACCTTC CSVTETVYGYTF
- few TRBJ1-1 TRBV27 TGTGCCAGCAGTGAATCATTGAACACTGAAGCTTTCTTT CASSESLNTEAFF
TRBD2 - TRBJ2-7 TRBV12-3/TRBV12-4 TGTGCCAGCAGTTTGGGGGGGACCCTCTCCTACGAGCAGTACTTC CASSLGGTLSYEQYF
- many TRBJ1-1 TRBV19 TGTGCCAGTAGTCCCAGGCACACTGAAGCTTTCTTT CASSPRHTEAFF
TRBD2 many TRBJ2-1 TRBV2 TGTGCCAGCAGTGAAGTGGGGCTTTTCGGGAGGACCTACAATGAGCAGTTCTTC CASSEVGLFGRTYNEQFF
- many TRBJ2-7 TRBV7-2 TGTGCCAGCAGCTTAGCCCAGGCCGGCGAGCAGTACTTC CASSLAQAGEQYF
TRBD1 - TRBJ1-3 TRBV28 TGTGCCAGCAGTTTACCGACAGGGCTCTCTGGAAACACCATATATTTT CASSLPTGLSGNTIYF
TRBD2 - TRBJ2-1 TRBV3-1 TGTGCCAGCAAAAGGACTAGCGGGATTGGTGATGAGCAGTTCTTC CASKRTSGIGDEQFF
- few TRBJ2-1 TRBV15 TGTGCCACCAGCAGAGACGGGACTGAGCAGTTCTTC CATSRDGTEQFF
- many TRBJ2-7 TRBV11-1 TGTGCCAGCAGACGACAGGACTCCTACGAGCAGTACTTC CASRRQDSYEQYF
- many TRBJ2-3 TRBV27 TGTGCCAGCAGTTTATCGGAGAGGGCGGATACGCAGTATTTT CASSLSERADTQYF
TRBD1 - TRBJ1-4 TRBV12-3/TRBV12-4 TGTGCCAGCAGTTTGGGGAGGGACAGAACCGCAACTAATGAAAAACTGTTTTTT CASSLGRDRTATNEKLFF
- many TRBJ1-1 TRBV6-2/TRBV6-3 TGTGCCAGCAGTTACTCGAGGGCTGGTTCGAGATCTTTCTTT CASSYSRAGSRSFF
- many TRBJ1-6 TRBV6-5 TGTGCCAGCAGTTACGGCACCAATAATTCACCCCTCCACTTT CASSYGTNNSPLHF
- many TRBJ2-3 TRBV18 TGTGCCAGCTCACCCCCGACAGGACGCACAGATACGCAGTATTTT CASSPPTGRTDTQYF
- - TRBJ2-7 TRBV6-1 TGTGCCAGCAGTGAACCCGGGACGGCCAACGAGCAGTACTTC CASSEPGTANEQYF
- - TRBJ1-1 TRBV7-9 TGTGCCAGCATCACTACCGACAGGCGGGGCCCTGAAGCTTTCTTT CASITTDRRGPEAFF
- many TRBJ1-6 TRBV30 TGTGCCTGGAGTGAAGGACCCGTATTCTATAATTCACCCCTCCACTTT CAWSEGPVFYNSPLHF
- many TRBJ1-4 TRBV10-3 TGTGCCATCAGTGAAGGTCCCCCGCGGACTAATGAAAAACTGTTTTTT CAISEGPPRTNEKLFF
- many TRBJ2-2 TRBV28 TGTGCCAGCAGCAATACAAGATCCGGGGAGCTGTTTTTT CASSNTRSGELFF
- - TRBJ2-7 TRBV30 TGTGCCTGGAGTGTACCACACTATGGCTCCTACGAGCAGTACTTC CAWSVPHYGSYEQYF
TRBD2 many TRBJ2-7 TRBV27 TGTGCCAGCAGTTTAAAGGTAGCGGGAGTTAGGGAGCAGTACTTC CASSLKVAGVREQYF
- many TRBJ2-7 TRBV28 TGTGCCAGCAGTGCGCCGGGACGTCCTGAGCAGTACTTC CASSAPGRPEQYF
TRBD1 many TRBJ1-6 TRBV5-4 TGTGCCAGCAGTAAAGAGGGACAGGCAAACCTCCCCCTCCACTTT CASSKEGQANLPLHF
- - TRBJ2-3 TRBV24-1 TGTGCCACCAGTGATAAAGCCGATACGCAGTATTTT CATSDKADTQYF
- many TRBJ1-4 TRBV7-9 TGTGCCAGCAGCACGACTGCTACTAATGAAAAACTGTTTTTT CASSTTATNEKLFF
- many TRBJ1-1 TRBV27 TGTGCCAGCAGTTTTCATCCGGAGAGATCAGCGGCTTTCTTT CASSFHPERSAAFF
TRBD2 few TRBJ2-7 TRBV7-3 TGTGCCAGCAGCCCGAGTGGACTAGCCTACGAGCAGTACTTC CASSPSGLAYEQYF
- - TRBJ1-5 TRBV15 TGTGCCACCAGCAGAGATTCGAACAGCGATCAGCCCCAGCATTTT CATSRDSNSDQPQHF
- many TRBJ1-4 TRBV7-2 TGTGCCAGCAGCTCATCGACAGGCTTTAATGAAAAACTGTTTTTT CASSSSTGFNEKLFF
TRBD1 many TRBJ2-5 TRBV18 TGTGCCAGCTCACCGGTTTCCGGGACAGGGGGCCTCGAGACCCAGTACTTC CASSPVSGTGGLETQYF
TRBD1 many TRBJ2-7 TRBV30 TGTGCCTGGAGTGTACAGCAGGGGGCGTACGAGCAGTACTTC CAWSVQQGAYEQYF
- many TRBJ1-3 TRBV29-1 TGCAGCGTCGGAGAACAGGACTCTGGAAACACCATATATTTT CSVGEQDSGNTIYF
TRBD1 - TRBJ1-3 TRBV20-1 TGCAGGACTTCAGGGGGCTCTGGAAACACCATATATTTT CRTSGGSGNTIYF
- few TRBJ1-1 TRBV18 TGTGCCAGCTCATCCACAGGACCCGCCACGAACACTGAAGCTTTCTTT CASSSTGPATNTEAFF
TRBD2 many TRBJ2-7 TRBV18 TGTGCCAGCTCACCATCGGTGACTAGCGGGCGGGTGCAGTACTTC CASSPSVTSGRVQYF
TRBD2 few TRBJ2-1 TRBV11-1 TGTGCCAGCAGCTTAAAACTAGCGATTAGCTCCTACAATGAGCAGTTCTTC CASSLKLAISSYNEQFF
- many TRBJ2-2 TRBV7-2 TGTGCCAGCCCCCCAGAGCCAGGGAAAAACACCGGGGAGCTGTTTTTT CASPPEPGKNTGELFF
- - TRBJ2-5 TRBV11-2 TGTGCCAGCAGCTTCGGACAGGGAGGGGGCGAGACCCAGTACTTC CASSFGQGGGETQYF
TRBD1 - TRBJ2-2 TRBV20-1 TGCAGTGCTACGGGGCAGGGGGCGCGAACCGGGGAGCTGTTTTTT CSATGQGARTGELFF